This TCR beta chain came from a study of blood T cell repertoires in COVID-19. Study details: Samples of COVID-19 (acute and convalescent) were obtained from the United States, Italy and Spain. Sources were T cells, B-cell-depleted T cells, or PBMCs; the material itself was cDNA or gDNA.

Source study methods: From reference gene primer amplification, estimates of nucleated cell counts were derived. Assay used: immunoSEQ multiplex PCR; TCRdb lists only in-frame clones, some missing. V, J and clone size derive from that table, while D and trimming were established from the DNA sequence. The table has about 95,000 clones, about 80% seen once. The V end was cut by 0 bases, the J end by 5 bases, with 20 bases between. CDR3 length: 18 residues. Germline V gene data show CDR1 as SEHNR and CDR2 as FQNEAQ (reference sequence). Sequenced sample: peripheral blood. The source is a human donor in a cohort sampled during active COVID-19. The chain joins TRBV7-9 to TRBJ1-5; TRBD1 is a possible D gene (5 bases). For the CDR3, the DNA is TGTGCCAGCAGCTTAGCGGGAAGGGGACTTATAGTGGATCAGCCCCAGCATTTT. Its protein product is CASSLAGRGLIVDQPQHF.